The clone carrying this T cell receptor (beta chain) was recorded many times. Antigen unknown. The sample belongs to a study of T-cell reconstitution after alpha-beta-depleted transplantation in children. Overall study findings and caveats: Alpha-beta T cells present about two months after transplant were reported to originate from several hundred expanded graft clones. At one year after transplant, newly produced T cells mostly accounted for T-cell counts and diversity.

Germline CDR1 LNHNV, CDR2 YYDKDF (reference sequence). After removal of 0 bases from V and 7 bases from J, the junction contained 4 bases not matched to a gene. The CDR3 runs 15 residues. A TCRbeta library incorporating unique molecular identifiers was prepared. From the PCR reads, TCRdb called clonotypes with MiXCR, one entry per CDR3 protein. In the table there are nearly 200,000 distinct CDR3 sequences, roughly 6.3% of which are singletons. The sequence was collected from a girl under three years old with combined immunodeficiency, due to receive a stem cell transplant. The chain carries TRBV15 and TRBJ2-1; 9 nucleotides align to TRBD2. Source: PBMCs, taken before TCRalphabeta/CD19-depleted stem cell transplant. DNA for the CDR3: TGTGCCACCAGCAGAGATAGCGGGAGTACGAATGAGCAGTTCTTC. This gives the protein CATSRDSGSTNEQFF.